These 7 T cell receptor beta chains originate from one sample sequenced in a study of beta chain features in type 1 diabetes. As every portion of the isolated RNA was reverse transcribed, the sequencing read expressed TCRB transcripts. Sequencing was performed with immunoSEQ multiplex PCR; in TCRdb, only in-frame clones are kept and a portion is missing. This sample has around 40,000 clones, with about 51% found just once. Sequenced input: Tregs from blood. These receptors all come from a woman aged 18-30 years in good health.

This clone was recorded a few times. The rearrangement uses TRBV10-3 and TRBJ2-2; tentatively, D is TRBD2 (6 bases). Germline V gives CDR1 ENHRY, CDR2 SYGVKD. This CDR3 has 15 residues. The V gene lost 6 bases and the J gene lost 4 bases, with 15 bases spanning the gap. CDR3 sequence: CAIRPPGLITGELFF. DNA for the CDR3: TGTGCCATCAGGCCCCCGGGACTCATCACCGGGGAGCTGTTTTTT.

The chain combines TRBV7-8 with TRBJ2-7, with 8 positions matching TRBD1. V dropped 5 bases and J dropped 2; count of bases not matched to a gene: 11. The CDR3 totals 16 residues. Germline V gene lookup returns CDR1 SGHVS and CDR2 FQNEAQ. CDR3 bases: TGTGCCAGCAGCCCTAATACAGGGGGTCTCACCTACGAGCAGTACTTC. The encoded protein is CASSPNTGGLTYEQYF.

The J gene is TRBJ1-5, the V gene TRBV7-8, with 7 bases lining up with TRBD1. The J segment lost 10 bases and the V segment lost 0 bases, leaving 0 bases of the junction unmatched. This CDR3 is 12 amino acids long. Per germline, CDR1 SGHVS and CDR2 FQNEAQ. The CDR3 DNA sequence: TGTGCCAGCAGCTTAGCAGGGGGCCCCCAGCATTTT. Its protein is CASSLAGGPQHF.

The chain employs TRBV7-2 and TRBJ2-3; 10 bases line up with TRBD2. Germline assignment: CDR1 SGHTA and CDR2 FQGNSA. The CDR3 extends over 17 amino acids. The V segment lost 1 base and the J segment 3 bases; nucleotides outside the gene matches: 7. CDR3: CASSLGASGRVTDTQYF. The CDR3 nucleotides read TGTGCCAGCAGCTTAGGGGCTAGCGGGAGAGTTACAGATACGCAGTATTTT.

The DNA of the CDR3 is TGTGCCAGCAGCGGGGCTAGGACAGACAACTATGGCTACACCTTC. It translates to CASSGARTDNYGYTF. The V gene is TRBV2, the J gene TRBJ1-2, with a weak D call TRBD1 (6 bases). Germline V gene data show CDR1 as SNHLY and CDR2 as FYNNEI. CDR3 size: 15 residues. Trimming stripped 6 bases from V and 2 bases from J, with 16 bases between.

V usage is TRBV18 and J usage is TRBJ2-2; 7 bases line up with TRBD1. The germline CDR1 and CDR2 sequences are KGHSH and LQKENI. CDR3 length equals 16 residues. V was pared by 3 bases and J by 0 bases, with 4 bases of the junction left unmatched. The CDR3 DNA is TGTGCCAGCTCACCCTCCGGGACAGCGAACACCGGGGAGCTGTTTTTT. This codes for CASSPSGTANTGELFF.

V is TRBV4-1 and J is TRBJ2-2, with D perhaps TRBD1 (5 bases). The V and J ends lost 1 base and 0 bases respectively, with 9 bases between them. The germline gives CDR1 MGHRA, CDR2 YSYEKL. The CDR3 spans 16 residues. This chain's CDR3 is CASSQVREANTGELFF. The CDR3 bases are TGCGCCAGCAGCCAAGTCAGGGAAGCGAACACCGGGGAGCTGTTTTTT.